This T cell receptor (beta chain) was retrieved from a study of T-cell memory formation after mild COVID-19. Study-level points and caveats: From day 15 to 85, contracting clones were balanced between CD4 and CD8, whereas later expanders leaned toward CD4+.

MiXCR was run by TCRdb on the 5' RACE reads, yielding one entry per CDR3 protein. In the table there are roughly 310,000 distinct CDR3 sequences, around a sixth of which are singletons. As concerns this clonotype: Antigen unknown. Its ends do not fully match the called genes, so a read error is possible.

The sequencing input was PBMCs or a T cell subset sorted from them (not recorded which). The TCR sequence derives from a man aged 18 to 29 who had mild COVID-19 (a few samples of this study predate the infection). Cell type and time point are not known.

DNA of the CDR3: TGCGCCAGCAGTTACGGGAGCTCCTGCAATGAGCAGTTCTTC. It codes for CASSYGSSCNEQFF. The chain joins TRBV10-1 to TRBJ2-1, with D tentatively TRBD2 (6 bases). The CDR3 spans 14 residues. In germline, CDR1 is WNHNN, CDR2 SYGVQD (reference sequence).